This T cell receptor beta chain was found in a study of T cells in Graves' hyperthyroidism and ophthalmopathy. The study's findings and limits: Blood also showed most of the thyroid clonotypes that were expanded above 0.001. Ophthalmopathy prediction by the model preceded onset by a median roughly 6 months. Through a model of 13 V-J features, ophthalmopathy was separated from stable hyperthyroidism.

Orbital computed tomography, thyroid ultrasound, serum thyroxine and TRAb, and clinical symptoms together informed the diagnoses. The TCR beta CDR3 regions underwent amplification using RNA transcripts as the source. The HTBI primer set drove a first-round RT-PCR of the TCR CDR3. TCRdb reprocessed the multiplex PCR reads with MiXCR, giving one entry per CDR3 protein. The data show around 450,000 distinct CDR3 sequences, about 15% seen once. Trimming at V came to 10 bases and at J to 4 bases, leaving 7 bases not matched to a gene. The germline CDR1 and CDR2 sequences are MNHNS and SASEGT. The CDR3 is 14 amino acids. With regard to this clonotype: Its antigen is unidentified. Since a much larger clone is just one base distant, this may be a read error.

The genes are TRBV6-1 and TRBJ2-2; 9 bases fit TRBD1. Sequencing was carried out using blood. The sequence came from a young woman with Graves' hyperthyroidism. The CDR3 reads CAIRGTGITGELFF. CDR3 DNA: TGTGCCATCAGGGGGACAGGGATCACCGGGGAGCTGTTTTTT.